A single sample gave rise to the 25 T cell receptor beta chains below, sequenced in a study of shared clonotypes between healthy human individuals. Here immunoSEQ multiplex PCR was the method, and the copy in TCRdb shows in-frame clones only, minus some. The table has roughly 2.5 million clones, 85% to 95% seen once. Sequencing was carried out using naive CD4+ T cells sorted from blood. The sample's subset: CD45RA+ positively selected. The receptors were sampled from a man younger than 35 in good health.

V gene TRBV14 combines with J gene TRBJ2-5; D may be TRBD2 (7 bases). The V end was cut by 4 bases, the J end by 6 bases, with 15 bases between. Germline V gene lookup returns CDR1 SGHDN and CDR2 FVKESK. This CDR3 region has 14 residues. The CDR3 here is CASSLKVGGQTQYF. CDR3 DNA: TGTGCCAGCAGCCTCAAAGTGGGGGGGCAGACCCAGTACTTC.

Regarding this clone: One junction end does not reproduce the germline sequence, and a read error may be involved. This chain links TRBV2 with TRBJ2-1, with 8 bases fitting TRBD2. Germline CDR1 and CDR2: SNHLY and FYNNEI. This CDR3 contains 11 residues. The CDR3 is CASFGGVDGIF. CDR3 in DNA: TGTGCCAGCTTCGGGGGGGTCGATGGGATCTTC.

This chain uses TRBV18 with TRBJ1-5; maybe TRBD1 (6 bases). CDR1 and CDR2 (germline): KGHSH, LQKENI. CDR3 length: 13 amino acids. V gave up 6 bases and J gave up 7 bases, with 13 bases separating them. The DNA for the CDR3 is TGTGCCAGCTCCCGGGGGGGGCCCCAGCCCCAGCATTTT. Encoded protein: CASSRGGPQPQHF. The full variable domain, rest sourced from reference TRBV18 and TRBJ1-5, is NAGVMQNPRHLVRRRGQEARLRCSPMKGHSHVYWYRQLPEEGLKFMVYLQKENIIDESGMPKERFSAEFPKEGPSILRIQQVVRGDSAAYFCASSRGGPQPQHFGDGTRLSIL.

This chain uses TRBV28 with TRBJ1-5; a possible D gene is TRBD1 (5 bases). Looked up from germline, CDR1 is MDHEN and CDR2 is SYDVKM. The germline V and J ends were trimmed by 2 bases and 0 bases, with 17 bases remaining between them. CDR3 length: 18 amino acids. CDR3: CASSLIRDGGVSNQPQHF. The CDR3 region has the DNA TGTGCCAGCAGTTTAATCCGGGACGGTGGGGTTAGCAATCAGCCCCAGCATTTT.

The chain couples TRBV19 to TRBJ2-7; D may correspond to TRBD1 or TRBD2 (6 bases each). The CDR3 loop spans 16 amino acids. V was clipped by 2 bases and J by 0 bases, with 14 bases between them. CDR1 and CDR2 from the germline V gene are LNHDA and SQIVND (reference sequence). For the CDR3, the DNA is TGTGCCAGTAGTATATCCGGGGGCGGGCTCTCCTACGAGCAGTACTTC. This translates into CASSISGGGLSYEQYF.

The rearrangement uses TRBV25-1 and TRBJ2-1; a possible D gene is TRBD2 (5 bases). CDR1 and CDR2 from the germline V gene are MGHDK and SYGVNS. This CDR3 has 15 residues. V shed 7 bases and J shed 1 base, with 14 bases lying between them. CDR3 nucleotide sequence: TGTGCCAGCACCCGGAGCGGAACTTCCTACAATGAGCAGTTCTTC. The encoded protein is CASTRSGTSYNEQFF.

This clone was recorded only once. V is TRBV4-1 and J is TRBJ2-7; 8 nucleotides line up with TRBD1. V gave up 1 base and J gave up 1 base; unmatched junction bases: 3. Germline-derived CDR1 and CDR2 are MGHRA and YSYEKL. The CDR3 loop spans 15 amino acids. In DNA form, the CDR3 reads TGCGCCAGCAGCCAAGGGACAGGGTGGTCCTACGAGCAGTACTTC. It yields the protein CASSQGTGWSYEQYF.

The V call is TRBV6-5, the J call TRBJ2-7; no definite D call. CDR3 size: 16 residues. CDR1 and CDR2 (germline): MNHEY, SVGAGI. The germline V and J ends were trimmed by 0 bases and 2 bases, with 14 bases remaining between them. In DNA form, the CDR3 reads TGTGCCAGCAGTTACTCGTGGGTGGGCGGCCCCTACGAGCAGTACTTC. Its translation is CASSYSWVGGPYEQYF.

The genes are TRBV4-1 and TRBJ2-7; maybe TRBD1 (6 bases). Per the germline V gene, CDR1 is MGHRA and CDR2 is YSYEKL. CDR3 length equals 18 residues. Trimming removed 2 bases at V and 2 bases at J, with 22 bases between. The CDR3 sequence: CASSQSRGERGDTYEQYF. CDR3 bases: TGCGCCAGCAGCCAAAGCAGGGGAGAAAGGGGAGACACCTACGAGCAGTACTTC.

The chain is built from TRBV7-3 and TRBJ2-1, with 11 bases that match TRBD2. This CDR3 region has 13 residues. Germline lookup yields CDR1 SGHTA and CDR2 FQGTGA. V gave up 8 bases and J gave up 6 bases; unmatched junction bases: 3. Written as DNA, the CDR3 is TGTGCCAGCGGTAGCGGGGGGGTCAATGAGCAGTTCTTC. It translates to CASGSGGVNEQFF.

V is TRBV4-1 and J is TRBJ2-5; 12 bases line up with TRBD2. The CDR3 is made up of 16 amino acids. The J segment lost 4 bases and the V segment lost 6 bases, leaving 9 bases of the junction unmatched. CDR1 and CDR2 (germline): MGHRA, YSYEKL. The CDR3 is CASSRLAGGPLETQYF. The CDR3 nucleotides read TGCGCCAGCAGTCGGCTAGCGGGGGGGCCCTTAGAGACCCAGTACTTC.

The V and J genes are TRBV7-2 and TRBJ1-6; 12 nucleotides agree with TRBD1. V was pared by 5 bases and J by 10 bases, with 6 bases of the junction left unmatched. From germline, CDR1 is SGHTA and CDR2 FQGNSA. The CDR3 consists of 15 residues. CDR3 amino acids: CASSRRDRGQSPLHF. For the CDR3, the DNA is TGTGCCAGCAGCCGCCGGGACAGGGGGCAGTCACCCCTCCACTTT. Full variable domain (outside the CDR3, taken from reference TRBV7-2 and TRBJ1-6): GAGVSQSPSNKVTEKGKDVELRCDPISGHTALYWYRQSLGQGLEFLIYFQGNSAPDKSGLPSDRFSAERTGGSVSTLTIQRTQQEDSAVYLCASSRRDRGQSPLHFGNGTRLTVT.

The chain links TRBV5-1 to TRBJ1-5; TRBD1 matches 8 bases. The CDR3 covers 15 residues. V shed 4 bases and J 5 bases; nucleotides not matched to a gene: 8. Germline V CDR1 and CDR2: SGHRS, YFSETQ. The DNA of the CDR3 is TGCGCCAGCAGCGACGGACAGGGATCTTATCAGCCCCAGCATTTT. This codes for CASSDGQGSYQPQHF. Based on the CDR3 plus reference TRBV5-1 and TRBJ1-5, the full variable domain is KAGVTQTPRYLIKTRGQQVTLSCSPISGHRSVSWYQQTPGQGLQFLFEYFSETQRNKGNFPGRFSGRQFSNSRSEMNVSTLELGDSALYLCASSDGQGSYQPQHFGDGTRLSIL.

The chain is built from TRBV9 and TRBJ2-1; 11 nucleotides line up with TRBD2. This CDR3 has 17 amino acids. CDR1 is SGDLS and CDR2 is YYNGEE in the germline V gene. V lost 2 bases, J lost 7 bases, and 11 bases stayed unmatched. CDR3 in DNA: TGTGCCAGCAGCGTTCACCTAGCGGGAGGAAGGAGGAATGAGCAGTTCTTC. Protein: CASSVHLAGGRRNEQFF.

This chain connects TRBV19 to TRBJ1-1; D uncertain. V lost 8 bases, J lost 0 bases, and 10 bases lay in between. CDR3 length equals 13 residues. Germline values: CDR1 LNHDA, CDR2 SQIVND (reference sequence). The CDR3 sequence is CASSGVLNTEAFF. CDR3 nucleotide sequence: TGTGCCAGTTCTGGGGTCCTGAACACTGAAGCTTTCTTT. Variable domain in full (rest from reference TRBV19 and TRBJ1-1): DGGITQSPKYLFRKEGQNVTLSCEQNLNHDAMYWYRQDPGQGLRLIYYSQIVNDFQKGDIAEGYSVSREKKESFPLTVTSAQKNPTAFYLCASSGVLNTEAFFGQGTRLTVV.

Comments on this clone: The junction departs from the called germline gene at one end, perhaps through a read error. The V call is TRBV6-5, the J call TRBJ1-2, with D maybe TRBD1 (5 bases). CDR1 and CDR2 from the germline V gene are MNHEY and SVGAGI. The CDR3 sequence is 13 residues long. CDR3 sequence (DNA): TGTGCCAGCAGTTACGACAAAACCGGGGACGTTGCCTTC. Translation: CASSYDKTGDVAF.

The chain is built from TRBV6-6 and TRBJ1-2, with 8 bases aligning to TRBD1. The J segment lost 4 bases and the V segment lost 4 bases, leaving 11 bases of the junction unmatched. This CDR3 region has 16 residues. The germline V gene encodes CDR1 MNHNY and CDR2 SVGAGI (reference sequence). The CDR3 nucleotides are TGTGCCAGCAGTTCCCAATTCCAGGGGGCCAGCTATGGCTACACCTTC. It yields the protein CASSSQFQGASYGYTF.

A remark on this clone: The same CDR3 also results from other DNA sequences found in this sample. The rearrangement uses TRBV19 and TRBJ2-3; D is unresolved. From germline, CDR1 is LNHDA and CDR2 SQIVND (reference sequence). V was shortened by 1 base and J by 0 bases, with 8 bases between the two germline ends. The CDR3 length is 15 residues. The CDR3 is CASSIGGISTDTQYF. DNA of the CDR3: TGTGCCAGTAGTATAGGCGGAATAAGCACAGATACGCAGTATTTT.

Points on this clone: Other DNA sequences of this sample code for an identical CDR3. The V and J genes are TRBV6-6 and TRBJ2-6, with unresolved D. Trimming cost V 0 bases and J 3 bases, with 6 bases left between them. CDR3 length: 15 residues. The germline V gene has CDR1 MNHNY and CDR2 SVGAGI (reference sequence). Written as DNA, the CDR3 is TGTGCCAGCAGTTACTCTGGCGGTGGGGCCAACGTCCTGACTTTC. It encodes CASSYSGGGANVLTF.

This chain links TRBV10-2 with TRBJ1-3; 7 bases map to TRBD1. V trimming: 6 bases; J trimming: 4 bases; junction bases outside the gene matches: 9. Germline CDR1 is WSHSY and CDR2 is SAAADI. The CDR3 covers 15 residues. The CDR3 DNA reads TGCGCCAGCAGGGAAACCGGGACAGTAGGAAACACCATATATTTT. Protein: CASRETGTVGNTIYF.

The rearrangement uses TRBV5-1 and TRBJ2-7; TRBD2 aligns across 7 bases. Germline trimming cut 4 bases from V and 3 bases from J; bases unmatched to any gene: 4. The CDR3 has 13 amino acids. Germline-derived CDR1 and CDR2 are SGHRS and YFSETQ. CDR3 region: CASSQGGDYEQYF. The CDR3 nucleotides read TGCGCCAGCAGCCAGGGAGGGGACTACGAGCAGTACTTC.

There are a few counts of this clone. V and J are TRBV2 and TRBJ1-6, with D possibly TRBD1 on 5 matching bases. The CDR3 consists of 14 residues. V shed 3 bases and J shed 10 bases, with 13 bases lying between them. Germline assignment: CDR1 SNHLY and CDR2 FYNNEI. The CDR3 nucleotides are TGTGCCAGCAGTGAGGCAGGGTTACCGTCACCCCTCCACTTT. This codes for CASSEAGLPSPLHF.

This chain uses TRBV6-1 with TRBJ1-2, with unresolved D. CDR1 is MNHNS, CDR2 SASEGT, per germline. This CDR3 is built from 13 residues. V was clipped by 7 bases and J by 2 bases, with 11 bases between them. This CDR3 is CASKTQTNYGYTF. The CDR3 nucleotides are TGTGCCAGCAAAACCCAGACAAACTATGGCTACACCTTC.

The chain couples TRBV10-3 to TRBJ2-7, with D perhaps matching TRBD1 or TRBD2 (5 bases each). V was clipped by 2 bases and J by 6 bases, with 8 bases between them. CDR3 length equals 12 residues. Germline V gene lookup returns CDR1 ENHRY and CDR2 SYGVKD. In DNA, the CDR3 is TGTGCCATCAGTGAGCGGGGCGGCGAGCAGTACTTC. This sequence encodes CAISERGGEQYF.

Turning to this clone: Other DNA sequences in this sample translate to the same CDR3. CDR3 region: CASSEQGAGETQYF. DNA of the CDR3: TGTGCCAGCAGTGAACAGGGGGCGGGAGAGACCCAGTACTTC. This sequence joins TRBV6-1 and TRBJ2-5, with TRBD1 matching over 8 bases. Looked up from germline, CDR1 is MNHNS and CDR2 is SASEGT. The length of the CDR3 is 14 residues. J was trimmed by 4 bases and V by 2 bases; bases with no gene match: 3.